A single sample gave rise to the 7 T cell receptor beta chains below, sequenced in a study of T cell responses to AZD1222 COVID-19 vaccine. This table comes from immunoSEQ multiplex PCR, and its TCRdb copy is limited to in-frame clones, with some not included. The sample has around 190,000 clones, more than 85% seen once. The sample here was peripheral blood, taken 28 days after the second AZD1222 dose. The receptor set was obtained from an adult who received the AZD1222 COVID-19 vaccine.

This clone came up once. The J gene is TRBJ2-7, the V gene TRBV6-5; 11 bases agree with TRBD1. The CDR3 is 13 residues long. Per the germline V gene, CDR1 is MNHEY and CDR2 is SVGAGI. With V trimmed by 4 bases and J by 12 bases, 8 bases remained unmatched. This CDR3 is CASSLTGTGGWYF. CDR3 nucleotides: TGTGCCAGCAGTTTGACCGGGACAGGGGGGTGGTACTTC.

The rearrangement joins TRBV9 to TRBJ1-6; D uncertain. The CDR3 consists of 14 residues. Per germline, CDR1 SGDLS and CDR2 YYNGEE. Trimming took 2 bases from V and 7 from J, leaving 10 bases between them. The CDR3 DNA follows: TGTGCCAGCAGCGTTGGTACGGTAAATTCACCCCTCCACTTT. Its protein product is CASSVGTVNSPLHF.

This clone has a single count. The gene calls are TRBV6-5 and TRBJ2-7; D not certain. Germline CDR1 and CDR2: MNHEY and SVGAGI. Trimming stripped 0 bases from V and 2 bases from J, with 14 bases between. This CDR3 region has 16 residues. The CDR3 loop reads CASSYSKRGYPYEQYF. As DNA, the CDR3 is TGTGCCAGCAGTTACTCGAAGCGTGGCTACCCCTACGAGCAGTACTTC.

This clone was picked up a small number of times. V is TRBV9 and J is TRBJ1-2, with no clear D. The CDR3 runs 14 residues. V lost 3 bases to trimming and J lost 2 bases, with 11 bases between them. Germline CDR1 is SGDLS and CDR2 is YYNGEE. This CDR3 is CASSERHDNYGYTF. CDR3 DNA sequence: TGTGCCAGCAGCGAGCGACACGACAACTATGGCTACACCTTC.

This chain connects TRBV4-2 to TRBJ1-6, with 8 positions matching TRBD1. Unmatched junction bases numbered 2, after V lost 1 base and J lost 3 bases. The germline gives CDR1 LGHNA, CDR2 YNFKEQ. This CDR3 region has 16 residues. CDR3 protein: CASSQADRGYNSPLHF. The CDR3 DNA reads as TGTGCCAGCAGCCAAGCCGACAGGGGCTATAATTCACCCCTCCACTTT.

The chain uses TRBV4-1 and TRBJ2-7; TRBD2 agrees at 7 bases. Unmatched junction bases numbered 10, after V lost 0 bases and J lost 2 bases. The CDR3 is 17 amino acids. CDR1 is MGHRA, CDR2 YSYEKL, per germline. The CDR3 DNA reads TGCGCCAGCAGCCAAGAAGGGGAGGGGACCGAGGCCTACGAGCAGTACTTC. It specifies CASSQEGEGTEAYEQYF.

This chain links TRBV20-1 with TRBJ1-5; D is unclear. V lost 3 bases to trimming and J lost 5 bases, with 2 bases between them. The CDR3 extends over 10 amino acids. Per germline, CDR1 DFQATT and CDR2 SNEGSKA (reference sequence). CDR3 DNA sequence: TGCAGTGCTAGGGATCAGCCCCAGCATTTT. This sequence encodes CSARDQPQHF.